This T cell receptor (beta chain) appears in the sequencing data of a study of beta chain features in type 1 diabetes. This CDR3 spans 15 amino acids. V gave up 1 base and J gave up 0 bases, with 5 bases separating them. Germline CDR1 and CDR2: SGHRS and YFSETQ. Investigators reverse transcribed all isolated RNA, so they sequenced expressed TCRB transcripts. Here immunoSEQ multiplex PCR was the method, and the copy in TCRdb shows in-frame clones only, minus some. This sample carries more than 350,000 clones, over 9.5% of them seen once, and the ten largest clones take 0.035% to 0.05%. Details on this clone: In the same sample, other DNA sequences code for this CDR3.

This clonotype originated in a woman between 18 and 29 years old in good health. V gene TRBV5-1 combines with J gene TRBJ2-6, with D hard to call. Sequencing was carried out using naive CD4+ T cells from blood. CDR3 region: CASSLPDSGANVLTF. The CDR3 DNA is TGCGCCAGCAGCTTGCCAGACTCTGGGGCCAACGTCCTGACTTTC. Full variable domain (remainder filled in from reference TRBV5-1 and TRBJ2-6): KAGVTQTPRYLIKTRGQQVTLSCSPISGHRSVSWYQQTPGQGLQFLFEYFSETQRNKGNFPGRFSGRQFSNSRSEMNVSTLELGDSALYLCASSLPDSGANVLTFGAGSRLTVL.